The 25 T cell receptor beta chains reported below all come from one sample, sequenced in a study of identifying expanded T cells in peripheral blood. Produced via immunoSEQ multiplex PCR; TCRdb's table is partial and in-frame only. The sample lists 130,000 or so clones, more than 75% occurring once. The specimen was blood. The receptor set was obtained from a person between 18 and 69 years old in good health.

This chain links TRBV6-5 with TRBJ1-2; D uncertain. The length of the CDR3 is 15 residues. The germline V gene has CDR1 MNHEY and CDR2 SVGAGI. Trimming shortened V by 0 bases and J by 6 bases, and 14 bases separated the two germline ends. The CDR3: CASSYSIRGVDGYTF. CDR3 sequence (DNA): TGTGCCAGCAGTTACTCGATCCGGGGAGTTGATGGCTACACCTTC.

The CDR3 sequence: CASSLGLGQDYEQYF. The CDR3 DNA sequence: TGTGCCAGCAGCTTAGGTTTGGGGCAAGACTACGAGCAGTACTTC. The chain employs TRBV11-2 and TRBJ2-7, with TRBD1 as a possible D gene (5 bases). CDR1 is SGHAT and CDR2 is FQNNGV in the germline V gene. V gave up 1 base and J gave up 3 bases, with 13 bases separating them. The CDR3 runs to 15 residues.

The V call is TRBV29-1, the J call TRBJ1-2, with a tentative D call TRBD1 (6 bases). The CDR3 loop spans 12 amino acids. V lost 3 bases and J 4 bases, leaving 9 bases between the germline ends. CDR1 and CDR2 (germline): SQVTM, ANQGSEA. CDR3 DNA: TGCAGCGTTGAGGGGGGGGCCTATGGCTACACCTTC. Its protein product is CSVEGGAYGYTF.

The rearrangement links TRBV6-1 to TRBJ1-2; D remains ambiguous. In germline, CDR1 is MNHNS, CDR2 SASEGT. This CDR3 region has 13 residues. The V and J ends lost 1 base and 6 bases respectively, with 9 bases between them. The DNA for the CDR3 is TGTGCCAGCAGTGAAGAATCCGGAGATGGCTACACCTTC. Translated, it gives CASSEESGDGYTF.

The J gene is TRBJ1-1, the V gene TRBV6-8; the D is unclear. The CDR3 contains 13 residues. V lost 9 bases and J 10 bases, leaving 21 bases between the germline ends. From germline, CDR1 is MNHGY and CDR2 SAAAGT. The CDR3 reads CARPTEVRSAAFF. The DNA of the CDR3 is TGTGCCAGACCTACCGAGGTCAGATCTGCAGCTTTCTTT.

The rearrangement joins TRBV7-9 to TRBJ1-1; maybe TRBD1 (6 bases). Germline V CDR1 and CDR2: SEHNR, FQNEAQ (reference sequence). The CDR3 runs 17 residues. The V end lost 0 bases, the J end lost 5 bases, and 19 bases lay between the germline ends. DNA for the CDR3: TGTGCCAGCAGCTTAGCGACAGGCTGGGGTGAATCGACTGAAGCTTTCTTT. It is translated as CASSLATGWGESTEAFF.

This clone was counted once. V usage is TRBV7-9 and J usage is TRBJ1-2, with D hard to call. Germline loops: CDR1 SEHNR, CDR2 FQNEAQ (reference sequence). V lost 5 bases, J lost 4 bases, and 23 bases lay in between. The CDR3 has 17 residues. The CDR3 here is CASSPVRRRDFSYGYTF. The CDR3 DNA is TGTGCCAGCAGCCCAGTAAGGCGACGGGATTTTTCCTATGGCTACACCTTC.

V gene TRBV5-8 combines with J gene TRBJ1-5; no clear D gene. Germline V CDR1 and CDR2: SGHTS, YDEGEE. The CDR3 has 12 amino acids. V lost 1 base and J lost 6, with 5 bases in between. CDR3 sequence: CASSLMAQPQHF. The CDR3 DNA is TGTGCCAGCAGCTTGATGGCTCAGCCCCAGCATTTT. Full variable domain (missing parts from reference TRBV5-8 and TRBJ1-5): EAGVTQSPTHLIKTRGQQATLRCSPISGHTSVYWYQQALGLGLQFLLWYDEGEERNRGNFPPRFSGRQFPNYSSELNVNALELEDSALYLCASSLMAQPQHFGDGTRLSIL.

This clone came up many times. The chain carries TRBV5-1 and TRBJ1-2; 8 nucleotides align to TRBD1. V lost 6 bases to trimming and J lost 4 bases; unmatched junction nucleotides: 5. CDR1 is SGHRS and CDR2 is YFSETQ in the germline V gene. This CDR3 is built from 13 residues. Here the CDR3 DNA reads TGCGCCAGCACCTATGACAGGGGCTATGGCTACACCTTC. This codes for CASTYDRGYGYTF.

The genes are TRBV6-1 and TRBJ1-1; D might be TRBD1 (5 bases). Trimming took off 5 bases at V and 10 bases at J, with 17 bases between the two ends. Germline CDR1 reads MNHNS; CDR2 reads SASEGT. The CDR3 length is 13 residues. Written as DNA, the CDR3 is TGTGCCAGCAGTCGCGACAGTGTACATGGAGCTTTCTTT. Amino acids: CASSRDSVHGAFF.

The CDR3: CASSPRSREETQYF. In DNA, the CDR3 is TGTGCCAGCTCACCACGTAGCAGGGAAGAGACCCAGTACTTC. The chain recombines TRBV18 with TRBJ2-5; D is possibly TRBD1 (5 bases). The ends were cut back, 1 base at V and 3 bases at J, with 9 bases in the middle. The CDR3 consists of 14 residues. The germline V gene has CDR1 KGHSH and CDR2 LQKENI.

This clone was detected once. The J gene is TRBJ2-5, the V gene TRBV4-3; the D gene could be TRBD1 or TRBD2 (5 bases each). The V gene lost 0 bases and the J gene lost 10 bases, with 15 bases spanning the gap. CDR3 length: 14 amino acids. Germline loops: CDR1 LGHNA, CDR2 YSLEER. The CDR3 here is CASSQDLGVGNQYF. CDR3 coding DNA: TGCGCCAGCAGCCAAGATTTGGGGGTTGGGAACCAGTACTTC.

In this sample, this clone turned up once. V is TRBV7-2 and J is TRBJ1-2; possible D gene TRBD1, 6 bases. Germline assignment: CDR1 SGHTA and CDR2 FQGNSA. The CDR3 has 15 amino acids. The V end lost 5 bases, the J end lost 0 bases, and 13 bases lay between the germline ends. The CDR3 is CASSRRQASNYGYTF. CDR3 in DNA: TGTGCCAGCAGCAGGCGACAGGCCTCTAACTATGGCTACACCTTC.

This clone has a single count. The chain combines TRBV5-1 with TRBJ1-1; D is uncertain. V gave up 2 bases and J gave up 3 bases, with 11 bases separating them. The CDR3 has 14 amino acids. Germline lookup yields CDR1 SGHRS and CDR2 YFSETQ. The CDR3: CASSLYLGDTEAFF. As DNA, the CDR3 is TGCGCCAGCAGCTTATATCTGGGTGACACTGAAGCTTTCTTT.

The CDR3 region is CASSLDGTQETQYF. The CDR3, as DNA: TGTGCCAGCAGCTTAGATGGGACTCAAGAGACCCAGTACTTC. The chain is built from TRBV11-2 and TRBJ2-5; D possibly corresponds to TRBD2 (6 bases). Looked up from germline, CDR1 is SGHAT and CDR2 is FQNNGV. The CDR3 loop spans 14 amino acids. The V and J ends lost 0 bases and 2 bases respectively, with 7 bases between them. The complete variable domain, with remaining parts taken from reference TRBV11-2 and TRBJ2-5, reads EAGVAQSPRYKIIEKRQSVAFWCNPISGHATLYWYQQILGQGPKLLIQFQNNGVVDDSQLPKDRFSAERLKGVDSTLKIQPAKLEDSAVYLCASSLDGTQETQYFGPGTRLLVL.

The genes are TRBV27 and TRBJ1-1; D call uncertain. V was trimmed by 10 bases and J by 0 bases, leaving 21 bases between them. Germline loops: CDR1 MNHEY, CDR2 SMNVEV (reference sequence). The CDR3 is 16 amino acids. CDR3 residues: CATKISGRTLNTEAFF. CDR3 DNA: TGTGCCACCAAAATATCTGGACGGACGTTGAACACTGAAGCTTTCTTT.

The chain uses TRBV7-2 and TRBJ1-5, with D unclear. Looked up from germline, CDR1 is SGHTA and CDR2 is FQGNSA. CDR3 length: 16 amino acids. Trimming stripped 1 base from V and 4 bases from J, with 14 bases between. As DNA, the CDR3 is TGTGCCAGCAGCTTAGTGGGTTCTAGCGCGAATCAGCCCCAGCATTTT. As protein: CASSLVGSSANQPQHF.

A single count supports this clone. The V call is TRBV6-1, the J call TRBJ1-6; perhaps TRBD1 as D (5 bases). CDR1 MNHNS and CDR2 SASEGT come from the germline V gene. This CDR3 is 13 amino acids long. V lost 6 bases and J 4 bases, leaving 7 bases between the germline ends. The CDR3 sequence is CASRGGYNSPLHF. As DNA, the CDR3 is TGTGCCAGCAGGGGGGGATATAATTCACCCCTCCACTTT.

The rearrangement links TRBV7-2 to TRBJ1-2, with TRBD1 matching over 8 bases. Trimming cost V 5 bases and J 2 bases; bases outside gene matches: 10. This CDR3 has 16 residues. Germline values: CDR1 SGHTA, CDR2 FQGNSA. The CDR3 sequence is CASSPIAGGPNYGYTF. For the CDR3, the DNA is TGTGCCAGCAGCCCTATCGCAGGGGGCCCCAACTATGGCTACACCTTC.

The chain joins TRBV19 to TRBJ1-5; TRBD1 is a possible D gene (5 bases). The CDR3 consists of 17 residues. Germline CDR1 reads LNHDA; CDR2 reads SQIVND (reference sequence). Between the trimmed V and J ends, which lost 3 bases and 5 bases, there was a span of 20 bases. CDR3 protein: CASSMGPDSWADQPQHF. In DNA form, the CDR3 reads TGTGCCAGTAGTATGGGGCCGGATAGTTGGGCGGATCAGCCCCAGCATTTT.

This sequence joins TRBV7-2 and TRBJ2-5; D is undetermined. CDR1 and CDR2 from the germline V gene are SGHTA and FQGNSA. V shed 5 bases and J shed 2 bases, with 9 bases lying between them. The CDR3 sequence is 13 residues long. CDR3 coding DNA: TGTGCCAGCAGCCGGAGTAAACAAGAGACCCAGTACTTC. Translation: CASSRSKQETQYF.

J is TRBJ1-1 and V is TRBV28; D is undetermined. The CDR3 has 15 amino acids. In germline, CDR1 is MDHEN, CDR2 SYDVKM. V was pared by 5 bases and J by 3 bases, with 16 bases between. The CDR3 sequence: CASSPPVREDTEAFF. In DNA form, the CDR3 reads TGTGCCAGCAGTCCCCCCGTTAGGGAGGACACTGAAGCTTTCTTT.

The J gene is TRBJ2-5, the V gene TRBV5-1; 7 nucleotides align to TRBD1. CDR1 and CDR2 from the germline V gene are SGHRS and YFSETQ. This CDR3 contains 16 residues. The V and J ends lost 0 bases and 2 bases, in that order; junction bases with no gene match: 7. The CDR3 DNA reads TGCGCCAGCAGCTTGGCCGCAGGGGGTGGACAAGAGACCCAGTACTTC. Amino acid sequence: CASSLAAGGGQETQYF.

The chain combines TRBV7-9 with TRBJ1-1; D is uncertain. The CDR3 consists of 14 residues. The germline CDR1 and CDR2 sequences are SEHNR and FQNEAQ (reference sequence). Trimming removed 0 bases from V and 1 base from J, with 6 bases in between. The DNA of the CDR3 is TGTGCCAGCAGCTTAGCGCCAGAGAACACTGAAGCTTTCTTT. Translated, it gives CASSLAPENTEAFF.

V and J are TRBV19 and TRBJ1-5; D remains unclear. With 6 bases removed from V and 5 bases from J, the gap between germline ends came to 17 bases. In germline, CDR1 is LNHDA, CDR2 SQIVND (reference sequence). The CDR3 has 15 residues. In DNA, the CDR3 is TGTGCCAGTAGAGCCGGGGAAGTGGATTATCAGCCCCAGCATTTT. Protein: CASRAGEVDYQPQHF. Full variable domain (rest looked up from reference TRBV19 and TRBJ1-5): DGGITQSPKYLFRKEGQNVTLSCEQNLNHDAMYWYRQDPGQGLRLIYYSQIVNDFQKGDIAEGYSVSREKKESFPLTVTSAQKNPTAFYLCASRAGEVDYQPQHFGDGTRLSIL.